This T cell receptor (beta chain) was sequenced during a study of cytotoxic CD8 clonotypes in ibrutinib-treated CLL (dated by TCRdb to the early 2020s). Regarding the research as a whole: The cohort had some eleven relapsed/refractory and about 15 treatment-naive patients; approximately 18 were IGHV unmutated. An average of around 260,000 productive templates and approximately 91,000 productive rearrangements was obtained per sample. Cryopreserved peripheral blood mononuclear cells were obtained before treatment, at response, and at either sustained remission or disease progression. Every sample from remission and from progressive disease was obtained while the patients were still on ibrutinib. Longitudinal samples were obtainable from about 30% of the roughly 86 participants in the trial. Response samples were obtained after a median of 12 months of treatment, with a range of about 6 to 40 months. Partial responses were observed in 24 patients and complete responses in 2; after a median follow-up of 68 months, remission was maintained in 14 patients and progression was observed in some twelve.

Here is what the overall study found, with its caveats: At baseline, clonality was higher than in age-matched healthy donors and showed a strong correlation with circulating CD8+ T-cell counts. Public clonotypes were rare and either contracted or stayed stable during treatment, and the rise in clonality at ibrutinib response reflected the expansion of private clonotypes. Clonality rose at ibrutinib response, remained stable during sustained remission, and dropped back toward baseline at progression. Sustained-remission and progressing patients did not have matched sampling times, and lymph node repertoires were not examined.

The time point label corresponds to: about a year on ibrutinib. For TCR beta library preparation, about 2 micrograms of genomic DNA were isolated from cryopreserved PBMCs. High-throughput TCR beta sequencing was performed on longitudinal blood samples from CLL patients receiving ibrutinib monotherapy. The patients took part in an open-label, single-center phase 2 trial of ibrutinib monotherapy. V loses 5 bases, J loses 5 bases, and the germline ends lie 13 bases apart. The CDR3 runs 14 residues from the cysteine to the phenylalanine. Solely the CDR3 DNA is kept, with 42 bases framed from the first base. CDR1 is given as SNHLY and CDR2 as FYNNEI, both from the germline V gene. Details on this clone: This receptor's antigen is unknown. No quality values exist for individual bases; no much larger clone is one base distant.

A MiSeq instrument was used for deep resolution sequencing, which targeted depths ranging from 1 in 1 million up to 1 in 200,000 T cells, with coverage averaging 10x for each clonotype. TCR beta libraries were generated with the immunoSEQ hsTCRB Kit. In the original analysis: The data were analyzed with ImmunoSEQ Analyzer and ImmunoSEQ Data Assistant, and V, D and J gene assignments followed IMGT definitions. Clonality was computed as one minus normalized Shannon entropy of productive rearrangement frequencies, ranging from 0 to 1. Only overrepresented clonotypes making up at least 0.05% of the repertoire of each patient were included in the public clonotype analysis. Around 13 age-matched healthy donor repertoires from immuneACCESS were used as controls for clonality. TCRdb re-hosts the immuneACCESS table, in-frame sequences only. Its copies lack some clones; in the studies checked, an unresolved V gene accounts for under half of them, and the cause for the rest is not known. V and J calls and clone size are given by that table; D and trimming were obtained from the DNA. The table for this sample lists 120,000 to 150,000 clones; around three quarters of them were counted only once. Of the sample, 28% falls within the top ten clones.

This specimen was PBMCs, taken after 12 months of ibrutinib treatment. The chain is made from TRBV2 and TRBJ1-5; TRBD1 is perhaps the D gene, given 6 matching bases. The TCR sequence derives from a human donor with chronic lymphocytic leukemia. The sequenced DNA: TGTGCCAGCAGTTATACAGGGTCCGATCAGCCCCAGCATTTT. This gives the protein CASSYTGSDQPQHF. When the CDR3 is completed using the reference TRBV2 and TRBJ1-5 genes on either side, the full variable domain is EPEVTQTPSHQVTQMGQEVILRCVPISNHLYFYWYRQILGQKVEFLVSFYNNEISEKSEIFDDQFSVERPDGSNFTLKIRSTKLEDSAMYFCASSYTGSDQPQHFGDGTRLSIL.